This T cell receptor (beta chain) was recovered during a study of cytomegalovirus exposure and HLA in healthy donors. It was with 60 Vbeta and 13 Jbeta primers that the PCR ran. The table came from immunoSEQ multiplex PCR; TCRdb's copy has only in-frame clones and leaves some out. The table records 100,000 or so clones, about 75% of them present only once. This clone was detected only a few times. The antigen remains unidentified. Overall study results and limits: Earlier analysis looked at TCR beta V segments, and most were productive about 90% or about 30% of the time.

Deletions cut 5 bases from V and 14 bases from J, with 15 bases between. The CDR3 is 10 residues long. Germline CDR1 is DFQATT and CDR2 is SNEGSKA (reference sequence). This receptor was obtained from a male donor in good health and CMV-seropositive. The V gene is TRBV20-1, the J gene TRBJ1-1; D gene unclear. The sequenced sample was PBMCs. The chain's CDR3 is CSAVFNWPFF. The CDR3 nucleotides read TGCAGTGCTGTTTTTAATTGGCCCTTCTTT.